This entry describes one TCR beta chain. Additional DNA sequences in this sample encode the identical CDR3. This CDR3 region has 14 residues. V shed 2 bases and J shed 1 base, with 8 bases lying between them. Germline V gene data show CDR1 as MGHDK and CDR2 as SYGVNS. The sample originates from a study of blood T cell repertoires in COVID-19. Across the study: The United States, Italy and Spain were the sources of the acute and convalescent COVID-19 samples. T cells, B-cell-depleted T cells, or PBMCs provided the cDNA or gDNA that served as material.

Original processing notes: Quantification of nucleated cells was approximated via reference gene primer amplification. The table came from immunoSEQ multiplex PCR; TCRdb's copy has only in-frame clones and leaves some out. V and J calls and clone size are copied from that table; D and trimming were computed from the DNA. The repertoire holds 150,000 to 200,000 clones, around nine tenths seen once, with about 5% in the top ten. Material for sequencing was peripheral blood. The TCR was taken from a human donor in a cohort sampled during active COVID-19. The chain links TRBV25-1 to TRBJ1-1, with D perhaps matching TRBD1 (6 bases). The CDR3, as DNA: TGTGCCAGCAGTGAACTGGGGGCGAACACTGAAGCTTTCTTT. Translated, it gives CASSELGANTEAFF.